Listed below are T cell receptor beta chains from one sample, sequenced in a study of blood T cells in healthy people across ages. Using its own MiXCR run on the 5' RACE reads, TCRdb lists one record per CDR3 protein. The sample records over 1,500,000 distinct CDR3 sequences, about two fifths being singletons. Material: blood. The receptor set was obtained from a human donor in good health. Each CDR3 is given with its conserved first and last residue. D genes are given only for firm matches. Part of the rows lack a size; the others show once, few, many or a class for expanded clones.

>NA|NA|TRBJ1-1|TRBV6-4
CASKRQEWNTEAFF
TGTGCCAGCAAGAGACAGGAATGGAACACTGAAGCTTTCTTT
>TRBD1|few|TRBJ2-2|TRBV24-1
CATSEPGQDTGELFF
TGTGCCACTAGTGAGCCGGGACAGGACACCGGGGAGCTGTTTTTT
>NA|few|TRBJ1-2|TRBV29-1
CSVHREGYTF
TGCAGCGTTCACAGGGAGGGCTACACCTTC
>NA|few|TRBJ2-1|TRBV7-7
CASSPRPGSYNEQFF
TGTGCCAGCAGCCCTAGACCGGGCTCCTACAATGAGCAGTTCTTC
>NA|NA|TRBJ1-4|TRBV24-1
CATSDGSEKLFF
TGTGCCACCAGTGATGGAAGTGAAAAACTGTTTTTT
>NA|few|TRBJ1-1|TRBV7-2
CASSLVLRDEAFF
TGTGCCAGCAGCTTAGTGTTGAGGGATGAAGCTTTCTTT
>TRBD2|NA|TRBJ2-3|TRBV20-1
CSASTLAGGQGDTQYF
TGCAGTGCTAGTACCCTAGCGGGGGGCCAGGGAGATACGCAGTATTTT
>NA|NA|TRBJ2-2|TRBV15
CATSRSAGELFF
TGTGCCACCAGCAGATCCGCCGGGGAGCTGTTTTTT
>NA|NA|TRBJ2-7|TRBV29-1
CSVQYTRDNEQYF
TGCAGCGTCCAATATACCCGGGACAACGAGCAGTACTTC
>NA|NA|TRBJ1-2|TRBV9
CASSIRMQGNSLNYGYTF
TGTGCCAGCAGCATACGCATGCAGGGGAACTCCCTCAACTATGGCTACACCTTC
>NA|NA|TRBJ2-1|TRBV10-3
CAIRTGTGDERFF
TGTGCCATCAGGACTGGGACCGGCGATGAGCGGTTCTTC
>NA|NA|TRBJ2-3|TRBV29-1
CSVPVPRRGFPDAQYF
TGCAGCGTCCCCGTCCCAAGAAGGGGCTTCCCAGATGCGCAGTATTTT
>NA|few|TRBJ2-1|TRBV28
CASSRGGEGSNEQFF
TGTGCCAGCAGTCGGGGCGGAGAGGGTTCCAATGAGCAGTTCTTC
>TRBD1|NA|TRBJ1-2|TRBV3-1
CASSQPRQGIWGYTF
TGTGCCAGCAGCCAACCAAGACAGGGGATCTGGGGCTACACCTTC
>NA|NA|TRBJ1-1|TRBV5-1
CASSKDWGEVGTVAFF
TGCGCCAGCAGCAAGGATTGGGGGGAAGTTGGCACTGTAGCTTTCTTT
>NA|few|TRBJ2-3|TRBV24-1
CATSDGNSDTQYF
TGTGCCACCAGTGACGGGAATTCAGATACGCAGTATTTT
>TRBD2|NA|TRBJ2-5|TRBV20-1
CSARATSGGQWETQYF
TGCAGTGCTAGAGCAACTAGCGGGGGTCAGTGGGAGACCCAGTACTTC
>TRBD1|few|TRBJ2-7|TRBV5-1
CASSVRDRVHEQYF
TGCGCCAGCAGCGTCCGGGACAGGGTTCACGAGCAGTACTTC
>NA|few|TRBJ1-2|TRBV7-2
CASSPSGQGHYGYTF
TGTGCCAGCAGCCCGAGTGGGCAGGGCCACTATGGCTACACCTTC
>NA|NA|TRBJ2-3|TRBV29-1
CGVVGRGAVRDSDTQYF
TGCGGCGTTGTGGGCAGGGGAGCCGTCCGTGATAGCGATACGCAGTATTTT
>NA|few|TRBJ2-4|TRBV29-1
CSVAREVAKNIQYF
TGCAGCGTTGCCAGGGAGGTGGCCAAAAACATTCAGTACTTC
>NA|many|TRBJ2-3|TRBV4-3
CASSQAGWEDTDTQYF
TGCGCCAGCAGCCAGGCAGGGTGGGAAGACACAGATACGCAGTATTTT
>NA|NA|TRBJ2-1|TRBV14
CASSQMSRGTYNEQFF
TGTGCCAGCAGCCAAATGTCCAGAGGTACCTACAATGAGCAGTTCTTC
>NA|NA|TRBJ2-4|TRBV20-1
CSATRGQRLDIQYF
TGCAGTGCTACGCGGGGACAGCGTCTGGACATTCAGTACTTC
>NA|many|TRBJ2-5|TRBV20-1
CSGQGQETQYF
TGCAGTGGGCAGGGGCAAGAGACCCAGTACTTC
>NA|few|TRBJ1-5|TRBV7-8
CVSSSHRIGSNQPQHF
TGTGTCAGCAGCTCGCACAGGATAGGTAGCAATCAGCCCCAGCATTTT
>TRBD1|NA|TRBJ2-7|TRBV6-6
CASRTGTGNYEQYF
TGTGCCAGCAGAACCGGGACAGGGAACTACGAGCAGTACTTC
>TRBD1|NA|TRBJ2-5|TRBV5-1
CASSSSGTGYQETQYF
TGCGCCAGCAGCTCCTCCGGGACAGGGTACCAAGAGACCCAGTACTTC
>NA|once|TRBJ2-3|TRBV20-1
CSARALGKSTDTQYF
TGCAGTGCTAGAGCGCTCGGGAAGAGCACAGATACGCAGTATTTT
>NA|NA|TRBJ1-5|TRBV3-1
CASSQNPLGSNQPQHF
TGTGCCAGCAGCCAAAACCCCTTAGGGAGCAATCAGCCCCAGCATTTT
>NA|few|TRBJ1-2|TRBV28
CASSLRNFREGGYTF
TGTGCCAGCAGTTTACGGAATTTTCGGGAGGGAGGCTACACCTTC
>NA|NA|TRBJ1-2|TRBV29-1
CSVGGSPIYGYTF
TGCAGCGTTGGGGGATCCCCCATTTATGGCTACACCTTC
>NA|many|TRBJ2-1|TRBV5-1
CASSPVGGTYNEQFF
TGCGCCAGCAGCCCCGTGGGGGGAACCTACAATGAGCAGTTCTTC
>NA|few|TRBJ2-5|TRBV4-3
CASSQEQGAWETQYF
TGCGCCAGCAGCCAAGAACAAGGGGCTTGGGAGACCCAGTACTTC
>TRBD1|NA|TRBJ1-2|TRBV7-2
CASSYQGGSYYGYTF
TGTGCCAGCAGCTACCAGGGGGGTTCTTACTATGGCTACACCTTC
>TRBD2|NA|TRBJ2-1|TRBV20-1
CSARVIGTSGGPVRLNEQFF
TGCAGTGCTAGAGTGATTGGGACTAGCGGGGGGCCAGTTCGGTTGAATGAGCAGTTCTTC
>TRBD1|many|TRBJ2-7|TRBV20-1
CSADRGPVYEQYF
TGCAGTGCCGACAGGGGGCCAGTCTACGAGCAGTACTTC
>TRBD2|NA|TRBJ2-3|TRBV12-3/TRBV12-4
CASSRLAGMGLSTDTQYF
TGTGCCAGTTCTAGACTAGCGGGGATGGGTTTGAGCACAGATACGCAGTATTTT
>NA|few|TRBJ2-7|TRBV4-3
CASSQAWTSYEQYF
TGCGCCAGCAGCCAAGCTTGGACCTCCTACGAGCAGTACTTC
>NA|few|TRBJ2-3|TRBV5-1
CASSEVTTDTQYF
TGCGCCAGCAGCGAAGTGACTACAGATACGCAGTATTTT
>TRBD2|NA|TRBJ2-7|TRBV2
CASSDPAGVDYEQYF
TGTGCCAGCAGTGATCCAGCGGGGGTCGATTACGAGCAGTACTTC
>NA|NA|TRBJ1-2|TRBV7-2
CASSFGGLTGYTF
TGTGCCAGCAGTTTCGGGGGATTAACGGGCTACACCTTC
>TRBD1|few|TRBJ1-1|TRBV5-1
CASSLYRGLTEAFF
TGCGCCAGCAGCTTGTACAGGGGGCTGACTGAAGCTTTCTTT
>TRBD1|NA|TRBJ1-5|TRBV20-1
CSASRRGGRQPQHF
TGCAGTGCTAGTCGCAGGGGGGGACGGCAGCCCCAGCATTTT
>NA|few|TRBJ1-1|TRBV18
CASSPRAGSMNTEAFF
TGTGCCAGCTCACCACGGGCAGGGAGCATGAACACTGAAGCTTTCTTT
>NA|NA|TRBJ1-1|TRBV6-5
CASSWLQGAAFF
TGTGCCAGCAGTTGGCTACAGGGTGCAGCTTTCTTT
>NA|NA|TRBJ2-4|TRBV2
CASSEAGRKNIQYF
TGTGCCAGCAGTGAAGCAGGCAGGAAAAACATTCAGTACTTC
>NA|NA|TRBJ1-1|TRBV6-1
CASSFFTPNTEAFF
TGTGCCAGCAGTTTTTTTACGCCGAACACTGAAGCTTTCTTT
>NA|NA|TRBJ2-2|TRBV28
CASKVSAGDTGELFF
TGTGCCAGCAAGGTTTCCGCAGGGGACACCGGGGAGCTGTTTTTT
>NA|once|TRBJ1-4|TRBV7-9
CASSQTGFPNEKLFF
TGTGCCAGCAGCCAAACAGGATTTCCTAATGAAAAACTGTTTTTT
>NA|few|TRBJ1-1|TRBV29-1
CSAEEGGSEAFF
TGCAGCGCCGAAGAGGGGGGGTCTGAAGCTTTCTTT
>NA|many|TRBJ2-3|TRBV11-2
CASSLVQGPGTDTQYF
TGTGCCAGCAGCTTAGTACAGGGCCCAGGCACAGATACGCAGTATTTT
>TRBD1|NA|TRBJ1-1|TRBV29-1
CSATTGGWTEAFF
TGCAGCGCTACGACAGGGGGATGGACTGAAGCTTTCTTT